This T cell receptor (beta chain) was obtained from a study of T cell repertoires in cytomegalovirus infection. Across the whole study: In public TCR beta signatures, there were indications of both CMV infection and matching HLA type.

The length of the CDR3 is 15 residues. V gave up 6 bases and J gave up 5 bases; unmatched junction bases: 10. TCRdb passed the reads through MiXCR, listing each CDR3 protein once. The sample has fewer than 200,000 distinct CDR3 sequences, roughly 19% seen once; the top ten hold under 3.5%. This clonotype was detected ten times or more. Its cognate antigen is unknown. General study points: The study found HLA-C-restricted CMV-specific TCR beta clonotypes dominating the ex vivo response. Summed frequency of shared TCR beta families picked out CMV carriers who also had the relevant HLA.

This clonotype was sampled from a human donor in good health (CMV status not recorded). Some clones in this sample may be carry-over from other donors' samples. Sequencing was done on a sample of PBMCs. The chain employs TRBV12-3 or TRBV12-4 and TRBJ1-5, with 7 bases matching TRBD1. For the CDR3, the DNA is TGTGCCAGCAGCTGGGACGGCAGGGGGGATCAGCCCCAGCATTTT. Its translation: CASSWDGRGDQPQHF.